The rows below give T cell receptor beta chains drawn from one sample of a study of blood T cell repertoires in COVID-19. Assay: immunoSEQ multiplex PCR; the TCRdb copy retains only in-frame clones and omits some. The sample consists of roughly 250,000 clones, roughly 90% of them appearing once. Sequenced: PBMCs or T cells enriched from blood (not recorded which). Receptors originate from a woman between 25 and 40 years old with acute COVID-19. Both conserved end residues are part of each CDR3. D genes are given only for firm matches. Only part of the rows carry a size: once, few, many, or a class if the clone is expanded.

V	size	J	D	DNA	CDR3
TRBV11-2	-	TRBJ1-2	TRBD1	TGTGCCAGCAGTTCTAGCAGACAGGGGGCGAAGGGCTACACCTTC	CASSSSRQGAKGYTF
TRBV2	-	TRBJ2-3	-	TGTGCCAGCAGTGAAGGTCGGGCGGGGAGCACAGATACGCAGTATTTT	CASSEGRAGSTDTQYF
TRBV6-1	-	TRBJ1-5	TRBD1	TGTGCCAGCAGTGAACGACAGGGGCATCAGCCCCAGCATTTT	CASSERQGHQPQHF
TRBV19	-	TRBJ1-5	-	TGTGCCAGTAGTATGTTTCAGAATCAGCCCCAGCATTTT	CASSMFQNQPQHF
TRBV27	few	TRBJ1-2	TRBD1	TGTGCCAGCAGATCTTCAGACAGGGCCCTGAATGGCTACACCTTC	CASRSSDRALNGYTF
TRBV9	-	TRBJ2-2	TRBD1	TGTGCCAGCAGCGTAGAGGCCAGGGGGACGACCGGGGAGCTGTTTTTT	CASSVEARGTTGELFF
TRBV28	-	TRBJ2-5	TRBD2	TGTGCCAGCAGATTGGCGGGAGCCGAGACCCAGTACTTC	CASRLAGAETQYF
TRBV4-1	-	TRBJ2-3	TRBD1	TGCGCCAGCAGCCTTCAAGCCGGACAGGGCTTAGATACGCAGTATTTT	CASSLQAGQGLDTQYF
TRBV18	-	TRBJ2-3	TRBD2	TGTGCCAGCTCACCTCGACTAGCGGGGGGCTCAGGTACTGGCACAGATACGCAGTATTTT	CASSPRLAGGSGTGTDTQYF
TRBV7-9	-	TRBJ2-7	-	TGTGCCAGCGCGCCTTCATCAAGCTCCTACGAGCAGTACTTC	CASAPSSSSYEQYF
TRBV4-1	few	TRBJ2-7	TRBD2	TGCGCCAGCAGCCAGTCAGTGACGGGAGGCTTCGTAGGGGAGCAGTACTTC	CASSQSVTGGFVGEQYF
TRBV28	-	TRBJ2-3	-	TGTGCCAGCAGTACGACAGCCACAGATACGCAGTATTTT	CASSTTATDTQYF
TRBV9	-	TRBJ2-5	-	TGTGCCAGCAGCGTAGACCCGGGACAAGAGACCCAGTACTTC	CASSVDPGQETQYF
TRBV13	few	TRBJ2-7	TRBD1	TGTGCCAGCAGCTTAGGCCGGGACAGCACCTACGAGCAGTACTTC	CASSLGRDSTYEQYF
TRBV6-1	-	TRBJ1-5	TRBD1	TGTGCCAGCAGTGGACTGGTAGGGGGCAGCAATCAGCCCCAGCATTTT	CASSGLVGGSNQPQHF
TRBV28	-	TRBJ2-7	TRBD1	TGTGCCTGTGGACAGGGACCCTACGAGCAGTACTTC	CACGQGPYEQYF
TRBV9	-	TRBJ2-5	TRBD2	TGTGCCAGCAGCGTCGCGGGAGGGCCTCCTGAGACCCAGTACTTC	CASSVAGGPPETQYF
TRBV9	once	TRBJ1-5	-	TGTGCCAGCAGCCAGGGTTACAATCAGCCCCAGCATTTT	CASSQGYNQPQHF
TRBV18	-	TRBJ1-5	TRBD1	TGTGCCAGCCAAGGGACAGGGGATCAGCCCCAGCATTTT	CASQGTGDQPQHF
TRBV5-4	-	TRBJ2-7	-	TGTGCCAGCAGCGCCACCGGGACAAACTACGAGCAGTACTTC	CASSATGTNYEQYF
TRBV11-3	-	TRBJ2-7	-	TGTGCCAGCAGCTTAGATCCCGGGGGCGAGCAGTACTTC	CASSLDPGGEQYF
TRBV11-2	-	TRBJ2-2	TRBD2	TGTGCCAGCAGTCGGGAGGGGCCCGGGGAGCTGTTTTTT	CASSREGPGELFF
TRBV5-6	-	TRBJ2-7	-	TGTGCCAGCAGCTCCCCTAGGACAGCATCCTACGAGCAGTACTTC	CASSSPRTASYEQYF
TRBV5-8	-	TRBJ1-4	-	TGTGCCAGCAGCTTAAGCAGGGGTCTGGCTAATGAAAAACTGTTTTTT	CASSLSRGLANEKLFF
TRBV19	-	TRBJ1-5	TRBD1	TGTGCCAGTAGTCCCCGACAGGGCTATAGCAATCAGCCCCAGCATTTT	CASSPRQGYSNQPQHF
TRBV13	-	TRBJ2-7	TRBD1	TGTGCCAGCAGCTCCGCAACCAGGACAGGGGCACCGTACGAGCAGTACTTC	CASSSATRTGAPYEQYF
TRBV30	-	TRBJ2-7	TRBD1	TGTGCCTGGAGTCGGACAGGAGGTGACGAGCAGTACTTC	CAWSRTGGDEQYF
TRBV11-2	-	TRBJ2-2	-	TGTGCCAGCAGCTTAAGGTTCAGGGGGACTTATGCGACCGGGGAGCTGTTTTTT	CASSLRFRGTYATGELFF
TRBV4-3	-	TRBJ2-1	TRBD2	TGCGCCAGCAGCCAAGATTGGACTAGCGGAGGGAATGAGCAGTTCTTC	CASSQDWTSGGNEQFF
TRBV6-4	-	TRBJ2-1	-	TGTGCCAGCAGTGATTCCGGGGGAGGCTCCTACAATGAGCAGTTCTTC	CASSDSGGGSYNEQFF
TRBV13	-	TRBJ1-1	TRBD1	TGTGCCAGCAGCTATCGGACAGGGAACACTGAAGCTTTCTTT	CASSYRTGNTEAFF
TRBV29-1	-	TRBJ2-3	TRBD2	TGCAGCGCAAGGACTAGCGGCGCAGTGGATACGCAGTATTTT	CSARTSGAVDTQYF
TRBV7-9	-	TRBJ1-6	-	TGTGCCAGCAGCTTAGAGCAGGGAAATTCACCCCTCCACTTT	CASSLEQGNSPLHF
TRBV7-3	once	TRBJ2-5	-	TGTGCCAGCAGCTTCGGGTCTCAAGAGACCCAGTACTTC	CASSFGSQETQYF
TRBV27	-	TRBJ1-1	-	TGTGCCAGCAGTTTATCCCGGACGGCACGGAGGGCTGAAGCTTTCTTT	CASSLSRTARRAEAFF
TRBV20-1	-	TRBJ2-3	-	TGCAGTGCTAGTGAACTAGATAGGGGCACAGATACGCAGTATTTT	CSASELDRGTDTQYF
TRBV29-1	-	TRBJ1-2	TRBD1	TGCAGCGCCCGGACAGGGGGCTATGGCTACACCTTC	CSARTGGYGYTF